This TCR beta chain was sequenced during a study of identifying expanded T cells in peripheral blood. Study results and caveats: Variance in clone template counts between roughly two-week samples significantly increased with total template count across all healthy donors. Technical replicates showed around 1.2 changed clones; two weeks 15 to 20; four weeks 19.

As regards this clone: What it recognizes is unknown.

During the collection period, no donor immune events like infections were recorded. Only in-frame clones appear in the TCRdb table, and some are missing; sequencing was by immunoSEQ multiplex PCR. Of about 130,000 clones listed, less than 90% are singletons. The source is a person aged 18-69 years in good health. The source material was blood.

The CDR3 here is CASSSDRDLNTEAFF. The CDR3 DNA follows: TGTGCCAGCAGCTCAGACCGGGACTTGAACACTGAAGCTTTCTTT. The chain carries TRBV7-9 and TRBJ1-1, with D possibly being TRBD1 (5 bases). Trimming shortened V by 4 bases and J by 0 bases, and 12 bases separated the two germline ends. The CDR3 has 15 residues. CDR1 SEHNR and CDR2 FQNEAQ come from the germline V gene (reference sequence).